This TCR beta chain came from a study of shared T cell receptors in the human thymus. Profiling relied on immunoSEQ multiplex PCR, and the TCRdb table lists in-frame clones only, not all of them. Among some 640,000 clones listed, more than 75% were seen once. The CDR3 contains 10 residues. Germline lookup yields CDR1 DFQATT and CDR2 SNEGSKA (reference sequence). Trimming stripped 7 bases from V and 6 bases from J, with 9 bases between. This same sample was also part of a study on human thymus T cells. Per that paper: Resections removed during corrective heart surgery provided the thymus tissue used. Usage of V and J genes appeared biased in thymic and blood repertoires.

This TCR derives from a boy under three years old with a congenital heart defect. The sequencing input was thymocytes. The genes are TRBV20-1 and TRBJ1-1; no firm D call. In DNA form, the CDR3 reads TGCAGTGTCGGACTTTCTGAAGCTTTCTTT. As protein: CSVGLSEAFF.